This is a list of T cell receptor beta chains from one sample in a study of blood T cell repertoires in COVID-19. Only in-frame clones appear in the TCRdb table, and some are missing; sequencing was by immunoSEQ multiplex PCR. The profile covers under 200,000 clones, with about nine tenths appearing a single time and roughly 2% taken by the ten largest. The sequenced sample consisted of peripheral blood. Receptor source: a man younger than 35 with acute or convalescent COVID-19. Both conserved end residues are part of each CDR3. Each record gives: CDR3 DNA, CDR3 protein, V gene, D gene, clone size, J gene. A D gene is named only where the DNA matches it firmly. Rows may omit the clone size; those that give it use once, few, many or a size class.

DNA: TGTGCCAGCAGCCGGAGTCAGGGTGGCTATGGCTACACCTTC
CDR3: CASSRSQGGYGYTF
V: TRBV3-1/TRBV3-2
D: -
size: -
J: TRBJ1-2

DNA: TGTGCCAGTGGGGCAGCGGGGCTGGGCTACTACGAGCAGTACTTC
CDR3: CASGAAGLGYYEQYF
V: TRBV6-5
D: TRBD2
size: -
J: TRBJ2-7

DNA: TGTGCCTGGAGTGTAGGGGGCAGGGGGAACTATGGCTACACCTTC
CDR3: CAWSVGGRGNYGYTF
V: TRBV30
D: TRBD1
size: -
J: TRBJ1-2

DNA: TGTGCCAGCAGCTGGATCGGAGGGAGCCACGAGCAGTACTTC
CDR3: CASSWIGGSHEQYF
V: TRBV11-2
D: -
size: -
J: TRBJ2-7

DNA: TGTGCCAGCAGCTTAGAGGTGACTAGATGGGGAGATACGCAGTATTTT
CDR3: CASSLEVTRWGDTQYF
V: TRBV7-2
D: -
size: -
J: TRBJ2-3

DNA: TGTGCCTCCTTACGGTTTGAGGGTGGCTACACCTTC
CDR3: CASLRFEGGYTF
V: TRBV24-1
D: -
size: -
J: TRBJ1-2

DNA: TGTGCCACCAGTGATCCTAGCGGGAGGGACTACAATGAGCAGTTCTTC
CDR3: CATSDPSGRDYNEQFF
V: TRBV24-1
D: TRBD2
size: -
J: TRBJ2-1

DNA: TGTGCCAGCACCGACTTGGACAGGAACGAGCAGTACTTC
CDR3: CASTDLDRNEQYF
V: TRBV5-6
D: TRBD1
size: -
J: TRBJ2-7

DNA: TGTGCCAGCAGCCCTCCGACCGGGACAGGCTCAGGCTACACCTTC
CDR3: CASSPPTGTGSGYTF
V: TRBV7-6
D: TRBD1
size: -
J: TRBJ1-2

DNA: TGTGCCAGCAGCCGGGACACCGCTGAGCAGTTCTTC
CDR3: CASSRDTAEQFF
V: TRBV3-1/TRBV3-2
D: -
size: once
J: TRBJ2-1

DNA: TGTGCCAGTAGTATAGCTTCCCTTAGGGACAGGCTCAATCAGCCCCAGCATTTT
CDR3: CASSIASLRDRLNQPQHF
V: TRBV19
D: TRBD1
size: -
J: TRBJ1-5

DNA: TGTGCCACCAGTGATTTGCCCGTGGCGGGCCATTTAGGGGATACGCAGTATTTT
CDR3: CATSDLPVAGHLGDTQYF
V: TRBV24-1
D: -
size: -
J: TRBJ2-3

DNA: TGTGCCAGCAGCGACGACAGGAGGAACACTGAAGCTTTCTTT
CDR3: CASSDDRRNTEAFF
V: TRBV2
D: -
size: -
J: TRBJ1-1

DNA: TGTGCCAGTGGGACATCTAACTATGGCTACACCTTC
CDR3: CASGTSNYGYTF
V: TRBV19
D: -
size: -
J: TRBJ1-2

DNA: TGCAGCGTTCCGGGACAGGGGGCGGACACTGAAGCTTTCTTT
CDR3: CSVPGQGADTEAFF
V: TRBV29-1
D: TRBD1
size: -
J: TRBJ1-1

DNA: TGCGCCAGCAGCTTGAGAGGACAGGGGAACCACGAGCAGTACTTC
CDR3: CASSLRGQGNHEQYF
V: TRBV5-1
D: TRBD1
size: -
J: TRBJ2-7

DNA: TGTGCCACGGATCGGGTCGGATTGAACACTGAAGCTTTCTTT
CDR3: CATDRVGLNTEAFF
V: TRBV6-5
D: -
size: -
J: TRBJ1-1

DNA: TGTGCCAGCAGCTTTAATCACCTGACTAGCGAGCAGTACTTC
CDR3: CASSFNHLTSEQYF
V: TRBV11-3
D: -
size: -
J: TRBJ2-7

DNA: TGTGCCAGCAGTGAGGGACTAGCGGGAGTTACCGGGGAGCTGTTTTTT
CDR3: CASSEGLAGVTGELFF
V: TRBV2
D: TRBD2
size: -
J: TRBJ2-2

DNA: TGTGCTAGTGGCCGTCCCGGACAGGGGGCTGGAAACACCATATATTTT
CDR3: CASGRPGQGAGNTIYF
V: TRBV12-5
D: TRBD1
size: -
J: TRBJ1-3

DNA: TGTGCCAGTAGTATAATTACTAGCGGGGGGACCGGGGAGCTGTTTTTT
CDR3: CASSIITSGGTGELFF
V: TRBV19
D: TRBD2
size: -
J: TRBJ2-2

DNA: TGTGCCAGCAGTTTAACTCACAGTGAGCAGTTCTTC
CDR3: CASSLTHSEQFF
V: TRBV12-3/TRBV12-4
D: -
size: -
J: TRBJ2-1